The 32 T cell receptor beta chains in this list originate from one sample, sequenced in a study of T cell responses to AZD1222 COVID-19 vaccine. Measured with immunoSEQ multiplex PCR; TCRdb has only the in-frame clones, and not every one. Of some 150,000 clones in the sample, about 92% were seen once. Specimen: peripheral blood, collected on day 0 of MenACWY control vaccination. These receptors were taken from an adult in good health.

The rearrangement uses TRBV6-6 and TRBJ1-5; D may be TRBD1 (5 bases). The V and J ends lost 6 bases and 0 bases respectively, with 12 bases between them. Germline-derived CDR1 and CDR2 are MNHNY and SVGAGI (reference sequence). The CDR3 is 15 residues long. The DNA of the CDR3 is TGTGCCAGCAGCTATCAGGGCTATAGCAATCAGCCCCAGCATTTT. Amino acid sequence: CASSYQGYSNQPQHF.

The rearrangement uses TRBV16 and TRBJ1-1; D perhaps matches TRBD1 (5 bases). Germline V gene sequence: CDR1 KGHSY, CDR2 FQNENV. The ends were cut back, 6 bases at V and 7 bases at J, with 21 bases in the middle. This CDR3 contains 15 residues. CDR3 amino acids: CASRLLWAEGDEAFF. CDR3 in DNA: TGTGCCAGCAGACTTTTGTGGGCAGAAGGGGATGAAGCTTTCTTT.

The chain uses TRBV19 and TRBJ2-1; 7 bases line up with TRBD2. In germline, CDR1 is LNHDA, CDR2 SQIVND (reference sequence). Trimming took 4 bases from V and 8 from J; bases not matched to a gene: 11. The CDR3 has 15 amino acids. The CDR3 sequence: CASSKPSGVSYEQFF. CDR3 bases: TGTGCCAGTAGTAAGCCTAGCGGAGTCTCCTATGAGCAGTTCTTC.

The V call is TRBV3-1 (or the pseudogene TRBV3-2), the J call TRBJ1-3, with a weak D call TRBD1 (5 bases). Germline V gene data show CDR1 as LGHDT and CDR2 as YNNKEL (reference sequence). This CDR3 is built from 15 residues. V was pared by 8 bases and J by 0 bases, with 14 bases between. The CDR3 nucleotides read TGTGCCAGCGGGGGGGTTCCGAGCTCTGGAAACACCATATATTTT. Protein: CASGGVPSSGNTIYF.

The rearrangement uses TRBV6-2 or TRBV6-3 and TRBJ1-6, with D perhaps matching TRBD1 (5 bases). V lost 2 bases and J lost 4, with 6 bases in between. This CDR3 contains 14 residues. Per the germline V gene, CDR1 is MNHEY and CDR2 is SVGEGT. Written as DNA, the CDR3 is TGTGCCAGCAGTTACGGGACTTATAATTCACCCCTCCACTTT. Protein sequence: CASSYGTYNSPLHF.

The chain uses TRBV4-1 and TRBJ2-2, with D perhaps TRBD2 (5 bases). Looked up from germline, CDR1 is MGHRA and CDR2 is YSYEKL. Trimming took 2 bases from V and 5 from J, leaving 9 bases between them. The CDR3 is 14 amino acids. The CDR3 DNA sequence: TGCGCCAGCAGCCAACCTGGAGGAACCGGGGAGCTGTTTTTT. Protein: CASSQPGGTGELFF.

The chain combines TRBV5-4 with TRBJ1-2; 8 nucleotides agree with TRBD1. The CDR3 totals 14 residues. The germline V gene has CDR1 SGHNT and CDR2 YYREEE (reference sequence). V shed 1 base, J shed 7 bases, and the junction held 6 bases outside the gene matches. The CDR3 coding sequence is TGTGCCAGCAGCTTGTCGACAGGGGCTCCTGGCTACACCTTC. Its translation is CASSLSTGAPGYTF.

This rearrangement joins TRBV14 to TRBJ2-5; D gene unclear. This CDR3 is 12 amino acids long. Germline lookup yields CDR1 SGHDN and CDR2 FVKESK. V lost 2 bases and J 1 base, leaving 2 bases between the germline ends. The CDR3 region has the DNA TGTGCCAGCAGCCAACCCCAAGAGACCCAGTACTTC. It encodes CASSQPQETQYF.

The chain couples TRBV18 to TRBJ1-2, with a weak D call TRBD1 (5 bases). The ends were cut back, 4 bases at V and 7 bases at J, with 19 bases in the middle. CDR1 KGHSH and CDR2 LQKENI come from the germline V gene. This CDR3 contains 15 residues. This CDR3 reads CASSLGVEDHPGYTF. As DNA, the CDR3 is TGTGCCAGCTCACTGGGGGTGGAAGACCACCCTGGCTACACCTTC.

The table lists this clone with a count of one. The chain has TRBV9 and TRBJ1-3; D gene unclear. The germline gives CDR1 SGDLS, CDR2 YYNGEE. The CDR3 covers 17 residues. V lost 0 bases, J lost 4 bases, and 17 bases lay in between. CDR3: CASSVGIGTRGGNTIYF. The CDR3 bases are TGTGCCAGCAGCGTAGGAATCGGTACCCGGGGAGGAAACACCATATATTTT.

This chain connects TRBV4-3 to TRBJ1-4, with D hard to call. CDR3 length: 14 residues. The germline V and J ends were trimmed by 0 bases and 8 bases, with 10 bases remaining between them. Per the germline V gene, CDR1 is LGHNA and CDR2 is YSLEER. CDR3: CASSQDWVGEKLFF. In DNA form, the CDR3 reads TGCGCCAGCAGCCAAGATTGGGTAGGAGAAAAACTGTTTTTT.

The gene calls are TRBV9 and TRBJ1-4, with D maybe TRBD1 (5 bases). Trimming took 3 bases from V and 8 from J, leaving 17 bases between them. Germline CDR1 SGDLS, CDR2 YYNGEE. This CDR3 is built from 15 residues. The CDR3 sequence: CASSEGTSKGEKLFF. The CDR3 region has the DNA TGTGCCAGCAGCGAGGGGACTTCCAAGGGCGAAAAACTGTTTTTT.

V and J are TRBV5-4 and TRBJ2-5; the match to TRBD2 covers 8 bases. V lost 5 bases, J lost 7 bases, and 16 bases stayed unmatched. Looked up from germline, CDR1 is SGHNT and CDR2 is YYREEE (reference sequence). This CDR3 has 16 amino acids. CDR3 nucleotides: TGTGCCAGCAGTAGGGGGACTAGTGAAAATGTGGGGACCCAGTACTTC. This codes for CASSRGTSENVGTQYF.

The chain joins TRBV7-3 to TRBJ2-1; TRBD2 matches at 12 bases. After removal of 4 bases from V and 4 bases from J, the junction contained 2 bases not matched to a gene. The CDR3 runs 15 residues. Germline V gives CDR1 SGHTA, CDR2 FQGTGA. The CDR3 loop reads CASSSTSGGYNEQFF. CDR3 DNA sequence: TGTGCCAGCAGCTCGACTAGCGGGGGTTACAATGAGCAGTTCTTC.

This chain joins TRBV7-2 and TRBJ2-7, with D unresolved. Germline-derived CDR1 and CDR2 are SGHTA and FQGNSA. V lost 1 base to trimming and J lost 0 bases, with 13 bases between them. The length of the CDR3 is 16 residues. The chain's CDR3 is CASSLVVSQSSYEQYF. CDR3 in DNA: TGTGCCAGCAGCTTAGTGGTCAGCCAGAGCTCCTACGAGCAGTACTTC.

The chain recombines TRBV7-2 with TRBJ1-3; the D gene is possibly TRBD1 (6 bases). Germline V CDR1 and CDR2: SGHTA, FQGNSA. With 5 bases removed from V and 0 bases from J, the gap between germline ends came to 11 bases. CDR3 length: 15 residues. CDR3 region: CASSPGAGSGNTIYF. CDR3 sequence (DNA): TGTGCCAGCAGCCCAGGGGCTGGCTCTGGAAACACCATATATTTT.

The chain carries TRBV5-6 and TRBJ1-2, with D unclear. The CDR3 extends over 13 amino acids. Per the germline V gene, CDR1 is SGHDT and CDR2 is YYEEEE. The V gene lost 2 bases and the J gene lost 4 bases, with 9 bases spanning the gap. The CDR3 spells CASSLSAGYGYTF. CDR3 bases: TGTGCCAGCAGCTTAAGCGCGGGCTATGGCTACACCTTC.

This clone has just a few counts. As DNA, the CDR3 is TGTGCCAGCAGTTTCGGGGATCAGCCCCAGCATTTT. It yields the protein CASSFGDQPQHF. V is TRBV12-3 or TRBV12-4 and J is TRBJ1-5; no clear D gene. The length of the CDR3 is 12 residues. Trimming left V 3 bases short and J 5 bases short, with 5 bases between.

The chain joins TRBV4-1 to TRBJ1-2; TRBD1 matches at 9 bases. The CDR3 spans 15 residues. With 4 bases clipped from V and 1 base from J, the junction kept 4 bases outside the gene matches. Germline-derived CDR1 and CDR2 are MGHRA and YSYEKL. The CDR3 spells CASSPTGGSNYGYTF. The CDR3 DNA reads TGCGCCAGCAGCCCGACAGGGGGGAGTAACTATGGCTACACCTTC.

The chain links TRBV27 to TRBJ2-7; 7 nucleotides match TRBD1. The trim removed 4 bases at V and 0 bases at J, leaving 12 bases unmatched. This CDR3 has 17 residues. CDR1 and CDR2 (germline): MNHEY, SMNVEV (reference sequence). CDR3 in DNA: TGTGCCAGCAGTTCCCTATATGACAGGGCGGGCTCCTACGAGCAGTACTTC. This codes for CASSSLYDRAGSYEQYF.

V usage is TRBV30 and J usage is TRBJ1-5, with 9 bases that match TRBD1. Per the germline V gene, CDR1 is GTSNPN and CDR2 is SVGIG (reference sequence). The CDR3 totals 13 residues. Losses at the gene ends were 5 bases for V and 5 bases for J; bases not matched to a gene: 4. The CDR3 DNA is TGTGCCTGGGGGACAGGGTTCGATCAGCCCCAGCATTTT. Translation: CAWGTGFDQPQHF.

V and J are TRBV28 and TRBJ1-3; D is unclear. The CDR3 has 18 amino acids. V was shortened by 5 bases and J by 0 bases, with 20 bases between the two germline ends. CDR1 and CDR2 (germline): MDHEN, SYDVKM. The CDR3 here is CASSGQISFSVSGNTIYF. The DNA of the CDR3 is TGTGCCAGCAGTGGGCAGATCTCTTTCTCGGTCTCTGGAAACACCATATATTTT.

V gene TRBV6-5 combines with J gene TRBJ1-1; D ambiguous. The CDR3 runs 15 residues. Looked up from germline, CDR1 is MNHEY and CDR2 is SVGAGI. Trimming shortened V by 2 bases and J by 4 bases, and 14 bases separated the two germline ends. In nucleotides, the CDR3 is TGTGCCAGCAGTTACGGAGGGCTAGGAGCCACTGAAGCTTTCTTT. It yields the protein CASSYGGLGATEAFF.

This chain joins TRBV2 and TRBJ1-2; D is uncertain. The CDR3 has 16 residues. The V gene lost 2 bases and the J gene lost 5 bases, with 18 bases spanning the gap. Germline CDR1 and CDR2: SNHLY and FYNNEI. CDR3 coding DNA: TGTGCCAGCAGTGAACCTGTGTTCTGGGGTAAATATGGCTACACCTTC. It yields the protein CASSEPVFWGKYGYTF.

This clone appeared a single time. V gene TRBV5-1 combines with J gene TRBJ1-1; D is unclear. CDR1 and CDR2 from the germline V gene are SGHRS and YFSETQ. The V gene lost 2 bases and the J gene lost 1 base, with 9 bases spanning the gap. CDR3 length: 14 residues. CDR3 in DNA: TGCGCCAGCAGCTTCCTTCCGGGGAACACTGAAGCTTTCTTT. Translated, it gives CASSFLPGNTEAFF.

The chain joins TRBV19 to TRBJ1-5, with D maybe TRBD1 (5 bases). CDR3 size: 15 residues. From germline, CDR1 is LNHDA and CDR2 SQIVND (reference sequence). The V end lost 4 bases, the J end lost 1 base, and 11 bases lay between the germline ends. CDR3 nucleotide sequence: TGTGCCAGTAGTAGGTCCAGGGCGAGCAATCAGCCCCAGCATTTT. Amino acid sequence: CASSRSRASNQPQHF.

This clone occurred once. The chain couples TRBV2 to TRBJ1-2; D is unresolved. Germline loops: CDR1 SNHLY, CDR2 FYNNEI. Trimming removed 10 bases at V and 9 bases at J, with 12 bases between. CDR3 length: 10 residues. The CDR3 bases are TGTGCCATTGCGGTTACGAGCTACACCTTC. This codes for CAIAVTSYTF.

This rearrangement joins TRBV6-5 to TRBJ1-1; tentatively, D is TRBD1 (6 bases). Per the germline V gene, CDR1 is MNHEY and CDR2 is SVGAGI. The CDR3 covers 12 residues. V gave up 2 bases and J gave up 7 bases, with 8 bases separating them. The CDR3 DNA reads as TGTGCCAGCAGTTACGGGACACTTGAAGCTTTCTTT. Translated, it gives CASSYGTLEAFF.

This clone was found once. The rearrangement uses TRBV7-2 and TRBJ1-1; D is undetermined. V was shortened by 3 bases and J by 7 bases, with 9 bases between the two germline ends. The germline CDR1 and CDR2 sequences are SGHTA and FQGNSA. CDR3 size: 12 residues. The CDR3 sequence: CASSLRAGEAFF. In DNA, the CDR3 is TGTGCCAGCAGCTTGCGGGCGGGTGAAGCTTTCTTT. Full variable domain (remainder filled in from reference TRBV7-2 and TRBJ1-1): GAGVSQSPSNKVTEKGKDVELRCDPISGHTALYWYRQSLGQGLEFLIYFQGNSAPDKSGLPSDRFSAERTGGSVSTLTIQRTQQEDSAVYLCASSLRAGEAFFGQGTRLTVV.

The genes are TRBV19 and TRBJ2-1; perhaps TRBD2 as D (5 bases). Trimming took 0 bases from V and 4 from J, leaving 10 bases between them. Germline V lookup: CDR1 LNHDA, CDR2 SQIVND (reference sequence). There are 15 residues in the CDR3. This chain's CDR3 is CASSIEGLSYNEQFF. The CDR3 coding sequence is TGTGCCAGTAGTATAGAAGGACTTTCGTACAATGAGCAGTTCTTC.

The chain couples TRBV7-9 to TRBJ2-1; 8 bases agree with TRBD1. The CDR3 sequence is 13 residues long. Germline V gene lookup returns CDR1 SEHNR and CDR2 FQNEAQ (reference sequence). V shed 4 bases, J shed 7 bases, and the junction held 3 bases outside the gene matches. As DNA, the CDR3 is TGTGCCAGCAGCTCAGGGGGCGGGAATGAGCAGTTCTTC. Its protein is CASSSGGGNEQFF.

The chain employs TRBV19 and TRBJ1-4; D remains ambiguous. The CDR3 is made up of 13 amino acids. The V gene lost 3 bases and the J gene lost 2 bases, with 4 bases spanning the gap. The germline gives CDR1 LNHDA, CDR2 SQIVND (reference sequence). The CDR3 nucleotides read TGTGCCAGTAGTATGGGTACTAATGAAAAACTGTTTTTT. Protein sequence: CASSMGTNEKLFF.